This TCR beta chain was sequenced for a study of cytomegalovirus exposure and HLA in healthy donors. Study-wide background: Caucasian-associated ancestry cluster membership applied to about four fifths of several hundred genotyped donors.

The PCR was carried out with 60 Vbeta primers and 13 Jbeta primers. Clones were read by immunoSEQ multiplex PCR, and TCRdb kept only the in-frame ones, dropping some. The data hold under 200,000 clones, with under 90% observed a single time. The CDR3 consists of 14 residues. V was trimmed by 5 bases and J by 0 bases, leaving 8 bases between them. In germline, CDR1 is LNHNV, CDR2 YYDKDF (reference sequence). The clonotype comes from a man younger than 35 in good health and CMV-seronegative. Sequences were obtained from PBMCs. The chain carries TRBV15 and TRBJ1-3; D is unclear. CDR3 in amino acids: CATSEANSGNTIYF. The CDR3 coding sequence is TGTGCCACCAGCGAGGCAAACTCTGGAAACACCATATATTTT.